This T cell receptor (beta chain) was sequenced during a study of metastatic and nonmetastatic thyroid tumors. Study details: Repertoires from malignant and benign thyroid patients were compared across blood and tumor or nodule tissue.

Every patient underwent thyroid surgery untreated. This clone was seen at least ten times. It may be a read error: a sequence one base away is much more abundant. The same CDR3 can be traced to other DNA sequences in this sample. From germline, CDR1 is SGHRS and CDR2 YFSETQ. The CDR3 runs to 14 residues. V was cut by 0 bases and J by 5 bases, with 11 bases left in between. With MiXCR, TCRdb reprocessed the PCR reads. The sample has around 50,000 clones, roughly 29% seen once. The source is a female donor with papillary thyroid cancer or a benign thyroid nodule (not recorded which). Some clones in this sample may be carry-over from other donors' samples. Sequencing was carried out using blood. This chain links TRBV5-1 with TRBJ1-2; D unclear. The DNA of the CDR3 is TGCGCCAGCAGCTTGGATACGGGGAGTTATGGCTACACCTTC. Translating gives CASSLDTGSYGYTF.